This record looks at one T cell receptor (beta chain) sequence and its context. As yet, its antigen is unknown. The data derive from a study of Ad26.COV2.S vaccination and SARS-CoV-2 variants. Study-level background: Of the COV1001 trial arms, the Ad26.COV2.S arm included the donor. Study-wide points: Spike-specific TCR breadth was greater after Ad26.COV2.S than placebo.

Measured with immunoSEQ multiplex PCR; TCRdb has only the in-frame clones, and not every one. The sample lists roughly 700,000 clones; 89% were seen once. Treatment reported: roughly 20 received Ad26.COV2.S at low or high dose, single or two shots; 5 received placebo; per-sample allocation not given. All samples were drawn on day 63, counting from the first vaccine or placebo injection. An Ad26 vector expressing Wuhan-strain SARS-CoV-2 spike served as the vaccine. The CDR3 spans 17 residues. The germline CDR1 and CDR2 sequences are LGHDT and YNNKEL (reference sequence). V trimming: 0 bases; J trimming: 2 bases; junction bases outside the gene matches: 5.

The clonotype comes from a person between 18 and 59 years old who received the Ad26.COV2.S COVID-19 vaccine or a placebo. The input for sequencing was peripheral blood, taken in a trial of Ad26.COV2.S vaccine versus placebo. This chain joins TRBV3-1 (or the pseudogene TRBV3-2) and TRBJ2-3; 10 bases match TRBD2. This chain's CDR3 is CASSQDFGLAATDTQYF. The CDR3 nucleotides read TGTGCCAGCAGCCAAGATTTCGGACTAGCGGCCACAGATACGCAGTATTTT.